This T cell receptor (beta chain) was identified in a study of CD8 T cells in Susac syndrome. This clonotype was seen a single time. Its antigen is unknown. Whole-study results and caveats: It was acknowledged in the study that its TCR sequencing and HLA analysis involved a relatively small number of individuals.

An input of 0.5 to 1 ug of RNA was subjected to reverse transcription using random hexamers. The amplification used immunoSEQ multiplex PCR on TCR beta CDR3; it spanned 54 Vbeta and 13 Jbeta. TCRdb re-analysed the immunoSEQ multiplex PCR reads in MiXCR, keeping a single row per CDR3 protein. The data hold 100,000 to 150,000 distinct CDR3 sequences, with around 75% observed a single time. V shed 5 bases, J shed 8 bases, and the junction held 12 bases outside the gene matches. The CDR3 is made up of 16 amino acids. In germline, CDR1 is PRHDT, CDR2 FYEKMQ (reference sequence). Relapsing-remitting disease, either stable or active, was present in the treatment-naive patients who were the multiple sclerosis controls. In contrast to the negatively isolated CD8+ and CD4+ T cells, TEMRA cells were FACS-enriched.

The sample consisted of CD8+ T cells from PBMCs. The rearrangement links TRBV13 to TRBJ2-1, with TRBD1 identical over 10 bases. This sequence originates from a human donor with multiple sclerosis. Written as DNA, the CDR3 is TGTGCCAGCAGCCTAAGACAGGGGGCGATATTCGATGAGCAGTTCTTC. Its protein product is CASSLRQGAIFDEQFF.